These 5 T cell receptor beta chains were sequenced from one sample in a study of identifying expanded T cells in peripheral blood. Only in-frame clones appear in the TCRdb table, and some are missing; sequencing was by immunoSEQ multiplex PCR. The sample has about 100,000 clones; around 90% are singletons. The sequencing sample was made of blood. Every receptor here comes from a person aged 18 to 70 in good health.

This clone has just one count. This rearrangement joins TRBV5-6 to TRBJ2-1; TRBD2 might be the D (6 bases). The CDR3 is 15 residues long. Germline V gives CDR1 SGHDT, CDR2 YYEEEE. Trimming left V 2 bases short and J 4 bases short, with 13 bases between. The CDR3 reads CASSFGGFGYNEQFF. In nucleotides, the CDR3 is TGTGCCAGCAGCTTTGGAGGGTTTGGGTACAATGAGCAGTTCTTC.

V usage is TRBV19 and J usage is TRBJ2-7; D might be TRBD1 (6 bases). CDR1 is LNHDA, CDR2 SQIVND, per germline (reference sequence). The CDR3 sequence is 13 residues long. The ends were cut back, 5 bases at V and 2 bases at J, with 10 bases in the middle. The CDR3 bases are TGTGCCAGTAGTGGGCAGGGGCCCTACGAGCAGTACTTC. This translates into CASSGQGPYEQYF.

The J gene is TRBJ1-2, the V gene TRBV9; D is uncertain. Per the germline V gene, CDR1 is SGDLS and CDR2 is YYNGEE. The CDR3 has 13 amino acids. V was shortened by 1 base and J by 7 bases, with 11 bases between the two germline ends. CDR3 region: CASSVTAQSGYTF. The DNA for the CDR3 is TGTGCCAGCAGCGTAACGGCCCAGTCTGGCTACACCTTC.

This chain connects TRBV7-9 to TRBJ1-1; tentatively, D is TRBD1 (5 bases). This CDR3 comprises 13 residues. Per the germline V gene, CDR1 is SEHNR and CDR2 is FQNEAQ (reference sequence). V was shortened by 0 bases and J by 4 bases, with 6 bases between the two germline ends. The CDR3 is CASSLAGVTEAFF. CDR3 sequence (DNA): TGTGCCAGCAGCTTAGCGGGGGTCACTGAAGCTTTCTTT. Combining the CDR3 with reference TRBV7-9 and TRBJ1-1 gives the whole variable domain DTGVSQNPRHKITKRGQNVTFRCDPISEHNRLYWYRQTLGQGPEFLTYFQNEAQLEKSRLLSDRFSAERPKGSFSTLEIQRTEQGDSAMYLCASSLAGVTEAFFGQGTRLTVV.

The V and J genes are TRBV2 and TRBJ1-1; D ambiguous. The CDR3 is 14 residues long. The germline V gene encodes CDR1 SNHLY and CDR2 FYNNEI. V lost 5 bases to trimming and J lost 6 bases, with 16 bases between them. The CDR3 sequence: CASSLSRSGAEAFF. DNA of the CDR3: TGTGCCAGCAGTTTGTCCCGGTCCGGCGCTGAAGCTTTCTTT. The full variable domain, in which reference TRBV2 and TRBJ1-1 provide the parts outside the CDR3, is EPEVTQTPSHQVTQMGQEVILRCVPISNHLYFYWYRQILGQKVEFLVSFYNNEISEKSEIFDDQFSVERPDGSNFTLKIRSTKLEDSAMYFCASSLSRSGAEAFFGQGTRLTVV.